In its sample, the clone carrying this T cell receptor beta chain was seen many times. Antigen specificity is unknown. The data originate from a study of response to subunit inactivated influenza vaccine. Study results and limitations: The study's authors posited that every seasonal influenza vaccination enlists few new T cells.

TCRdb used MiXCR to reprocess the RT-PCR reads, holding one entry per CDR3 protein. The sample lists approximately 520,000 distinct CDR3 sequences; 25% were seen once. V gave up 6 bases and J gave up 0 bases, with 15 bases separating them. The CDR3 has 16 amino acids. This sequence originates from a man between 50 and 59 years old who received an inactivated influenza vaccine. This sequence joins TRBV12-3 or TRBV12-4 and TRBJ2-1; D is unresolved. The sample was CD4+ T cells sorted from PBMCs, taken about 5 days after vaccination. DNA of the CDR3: TGTGCCAGCAGGGGTACAAGAGCGAGCTCCTACAATGAGCAGTTCTTC. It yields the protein CASRGTRASSYNEQFF.